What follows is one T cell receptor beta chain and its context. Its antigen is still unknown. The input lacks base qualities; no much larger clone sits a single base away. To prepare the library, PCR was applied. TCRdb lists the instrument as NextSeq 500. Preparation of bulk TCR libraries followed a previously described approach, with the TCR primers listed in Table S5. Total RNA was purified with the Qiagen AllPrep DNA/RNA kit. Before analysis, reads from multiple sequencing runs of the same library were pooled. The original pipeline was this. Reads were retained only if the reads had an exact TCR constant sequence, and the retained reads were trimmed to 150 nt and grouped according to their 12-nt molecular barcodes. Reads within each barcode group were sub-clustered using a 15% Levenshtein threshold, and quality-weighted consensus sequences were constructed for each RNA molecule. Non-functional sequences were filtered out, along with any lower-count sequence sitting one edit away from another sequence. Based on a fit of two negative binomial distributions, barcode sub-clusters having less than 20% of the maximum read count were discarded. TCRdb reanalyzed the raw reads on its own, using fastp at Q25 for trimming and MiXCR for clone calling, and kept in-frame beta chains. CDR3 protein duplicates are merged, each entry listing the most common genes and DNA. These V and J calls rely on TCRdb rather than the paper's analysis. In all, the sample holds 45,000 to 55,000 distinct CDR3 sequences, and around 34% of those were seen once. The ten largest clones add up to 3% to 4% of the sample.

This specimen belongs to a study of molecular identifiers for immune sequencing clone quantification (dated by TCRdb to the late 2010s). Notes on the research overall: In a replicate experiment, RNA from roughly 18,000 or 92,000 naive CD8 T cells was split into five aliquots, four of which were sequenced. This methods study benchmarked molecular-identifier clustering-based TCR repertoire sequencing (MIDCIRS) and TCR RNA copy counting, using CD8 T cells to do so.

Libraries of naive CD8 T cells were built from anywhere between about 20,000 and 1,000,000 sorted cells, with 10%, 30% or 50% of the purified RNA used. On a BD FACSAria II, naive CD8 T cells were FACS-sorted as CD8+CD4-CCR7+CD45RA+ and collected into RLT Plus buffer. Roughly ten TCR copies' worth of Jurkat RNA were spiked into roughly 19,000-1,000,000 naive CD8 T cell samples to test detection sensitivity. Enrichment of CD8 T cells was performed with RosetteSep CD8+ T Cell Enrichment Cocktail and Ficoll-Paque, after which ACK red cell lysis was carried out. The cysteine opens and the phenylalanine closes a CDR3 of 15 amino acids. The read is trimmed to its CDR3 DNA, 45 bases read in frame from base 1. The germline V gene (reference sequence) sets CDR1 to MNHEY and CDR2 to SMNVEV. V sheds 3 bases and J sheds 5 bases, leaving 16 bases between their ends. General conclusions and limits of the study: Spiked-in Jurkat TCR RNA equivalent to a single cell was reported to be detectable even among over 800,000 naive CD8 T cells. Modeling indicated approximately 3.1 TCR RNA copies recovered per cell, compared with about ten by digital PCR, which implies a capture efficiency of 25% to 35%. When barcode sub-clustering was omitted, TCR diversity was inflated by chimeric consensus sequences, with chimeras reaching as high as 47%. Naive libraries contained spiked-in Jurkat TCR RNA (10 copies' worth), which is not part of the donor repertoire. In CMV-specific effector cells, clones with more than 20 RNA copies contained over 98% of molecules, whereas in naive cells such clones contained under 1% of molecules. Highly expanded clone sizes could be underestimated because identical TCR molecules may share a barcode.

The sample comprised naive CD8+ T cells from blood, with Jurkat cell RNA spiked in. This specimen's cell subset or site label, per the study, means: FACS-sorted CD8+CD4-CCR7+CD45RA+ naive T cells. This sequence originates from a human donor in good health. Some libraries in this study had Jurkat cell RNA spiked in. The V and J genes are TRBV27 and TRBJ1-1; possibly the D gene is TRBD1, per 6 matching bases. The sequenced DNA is TGTGCCAGCAGTTTGGCACAGGGAGGAAAAACTGAAGCTTTCTTT. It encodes CASSLAQGGKTEAFF.